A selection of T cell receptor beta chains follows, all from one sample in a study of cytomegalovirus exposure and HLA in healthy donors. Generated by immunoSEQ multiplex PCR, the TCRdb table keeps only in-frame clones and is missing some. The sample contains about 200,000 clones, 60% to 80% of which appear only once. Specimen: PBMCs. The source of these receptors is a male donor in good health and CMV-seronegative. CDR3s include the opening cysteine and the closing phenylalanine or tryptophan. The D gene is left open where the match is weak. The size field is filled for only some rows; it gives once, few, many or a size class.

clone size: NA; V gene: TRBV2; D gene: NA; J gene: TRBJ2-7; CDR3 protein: CASSEGVGPRGSDEQYF; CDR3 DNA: TGTGCCAGCAGTGAAGGGGTAGGGCCTCGAGGGAGCGACGAGCAGTACTTC
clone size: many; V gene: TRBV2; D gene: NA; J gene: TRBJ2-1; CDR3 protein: CASSGEGAHNEQFF; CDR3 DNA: TGTGCCAGCAGTGGAGAAGGGGCCCACAATGAGCAGTTCTTC
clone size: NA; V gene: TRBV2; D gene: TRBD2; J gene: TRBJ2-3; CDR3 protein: CASSAKLAGSTDTQYF; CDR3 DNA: TGTGCCAGCAGTGCAAAACTAGCGGGGAGCACAGATACGCAGTATTTT
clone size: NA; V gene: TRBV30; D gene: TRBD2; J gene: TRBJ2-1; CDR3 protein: CAWRRPGLVTPYNEQFF; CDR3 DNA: TGTGCCTGGAGGCGACCGGGACTAGTTACCCCCTACAATGAGCAGTTCTTC
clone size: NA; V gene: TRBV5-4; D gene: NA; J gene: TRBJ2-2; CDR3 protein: CASSYTGNTGELFF; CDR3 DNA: TGTGCCAGCAGTTACACAGGGAACACCGGGGAGCTGTTTTTT
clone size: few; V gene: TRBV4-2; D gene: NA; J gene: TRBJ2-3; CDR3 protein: CASSQELASASGTDTQYF; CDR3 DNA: TGTGCCAGCAGCCAAGAGTTGGCGTCGGCTAGCGGCACAGATACGCAGTATTTT
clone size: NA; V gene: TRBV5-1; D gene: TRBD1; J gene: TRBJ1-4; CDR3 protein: CASSKGQGASNEKLFF; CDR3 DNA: TGTGCCAGCAGCAAAGGACAGGGGGCTTCTAATGAAAAACTGTTTTTT
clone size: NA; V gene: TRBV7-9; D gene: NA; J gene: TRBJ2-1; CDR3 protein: CASIAGESYNEQFF; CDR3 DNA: TGTGCCAGCATCGCAGGGGAGTCCTACAATGAGCAGTTCTTC
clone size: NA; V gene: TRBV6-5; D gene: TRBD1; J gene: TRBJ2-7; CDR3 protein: CASSHRDRGHEQYF; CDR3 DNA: TGTGCCAGCAGCCACCGGGACAGGGGGCACGAGCAGTACTTC
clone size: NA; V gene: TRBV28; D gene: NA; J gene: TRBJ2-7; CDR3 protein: CASSTQGRVGYEQYF; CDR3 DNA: TGTGCCAGCAGTACCCAGGGGCGGGTGGGTTACGAGCAGTACTTC
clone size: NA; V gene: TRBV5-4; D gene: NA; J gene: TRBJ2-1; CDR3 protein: CASSLGGESSYNEQFF; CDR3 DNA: TGTGCCAGCAGCTTGGGCGGGGAAAGCTCCTACAATGAGCAGTTCTTC
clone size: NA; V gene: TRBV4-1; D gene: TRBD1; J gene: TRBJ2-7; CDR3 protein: CASSLQVGTGGYF; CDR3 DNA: TGCGCCAGCAGCCTACAAGTAGGGACAGGGGGGTACTTC
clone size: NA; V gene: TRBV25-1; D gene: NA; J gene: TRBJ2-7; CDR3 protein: CASRTGASYEQYF; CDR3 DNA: TGTGCCAGCAGGACAGGAGCTTCCTACGAGCAGTACTTC
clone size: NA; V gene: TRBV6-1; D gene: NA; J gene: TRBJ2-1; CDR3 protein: CASSEARNRAYEQFF; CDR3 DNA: TGTGCCAGCAGTGAAGCGCGGAACAGGGCCTATGAGCAGTTCTTC
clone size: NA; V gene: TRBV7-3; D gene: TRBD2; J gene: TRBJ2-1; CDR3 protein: CASSLTRTGGPYEQFF; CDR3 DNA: TGTGCCAGCAGCTTAACGAGGACGGGAGGGCCATATGAGCAGTTCTTC
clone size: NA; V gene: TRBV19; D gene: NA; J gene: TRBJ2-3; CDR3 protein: CASSKGGGRTTDTQYF; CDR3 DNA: TGTGCCAGTTCTAAAGGGGGCGGGAGGACAACAGATACGCAGTATTTT
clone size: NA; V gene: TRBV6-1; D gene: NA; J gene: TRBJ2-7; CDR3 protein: CASSEVGRGPEQYF; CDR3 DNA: TGTGCCAGCAGTGAAGTCGGCAGGGGCCCAGAGCAGTACTTC
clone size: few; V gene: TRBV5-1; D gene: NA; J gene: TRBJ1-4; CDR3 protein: CASSYSPGSELFF; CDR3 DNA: TGCGCCAGCAGCTACTCCCCCGGGTCGGAACTGTTTTTT
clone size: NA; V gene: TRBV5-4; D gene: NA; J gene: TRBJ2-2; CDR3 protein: CASSLAGGGVNTGELFF; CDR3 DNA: TGTGCCAGCAGCCTCGCTGGCGGGGGCGTGAACACCGGGGAGCTGTTTTTT
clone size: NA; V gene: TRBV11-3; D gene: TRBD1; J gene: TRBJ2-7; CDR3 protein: CASSLGTGESHEQYF; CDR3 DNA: TGTGCCAGCAGCTTAGGGACAGGGGAAAGCCACGAGCAGTACTTC
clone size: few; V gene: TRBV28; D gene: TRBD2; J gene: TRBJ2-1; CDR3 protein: CASTGGSGSSYNEQFF; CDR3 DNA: TGTGCCAGCACGGGGGGAAGCGGGAGCTCCTACAATGAGCAGTTCTTC
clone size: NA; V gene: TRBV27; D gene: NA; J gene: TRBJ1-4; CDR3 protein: CASSWRGVGHNEKLFF; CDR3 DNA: TGTGCCAGCAGTTGGCGGGGAGTGGGGCATAATGAAAAACTGTTTTTT
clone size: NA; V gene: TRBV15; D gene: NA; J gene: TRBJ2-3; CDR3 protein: CATSRAQGHSTDTQYF; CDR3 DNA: TGTGCCACCAGCAGAGCGCAGGGGCATAGCACAGATACGCAGTATTTT
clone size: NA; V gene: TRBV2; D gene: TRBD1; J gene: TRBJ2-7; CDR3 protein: CASHADRFYEQYF; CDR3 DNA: TGTGCCAGCCACGCGGACAGGTTCTACGAGCAGTACTTC
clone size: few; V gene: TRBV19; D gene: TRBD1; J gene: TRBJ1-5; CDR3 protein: CASSIGLQGALYSNQPQHF; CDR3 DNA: TGTGCCAGTAGTATAGGGTTACAGGGGGCCCTATATAGCAATCAGCCCCAGCATTTT
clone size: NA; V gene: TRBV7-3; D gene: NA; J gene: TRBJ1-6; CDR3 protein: CASSLTAYNSPLHF; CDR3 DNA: TGTGCCAGCAGCTTAACAGCGTATAATTCACCCCTCCACTTT
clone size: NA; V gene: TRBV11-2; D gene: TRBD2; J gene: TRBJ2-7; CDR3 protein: CASSPRASGYEQYF; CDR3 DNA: TGTGCCAGCAGCCCCCGGGCTAGCGGCTACGAGCAGTACTTC
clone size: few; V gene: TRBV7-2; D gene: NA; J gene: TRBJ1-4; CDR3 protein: CASSPDQTDEKLFF; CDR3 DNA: TGTGCCAGCAGCCCGGACCAGACAGATGAAAAACTGTTTTTT
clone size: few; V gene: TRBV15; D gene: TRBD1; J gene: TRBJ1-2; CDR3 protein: CATSRGDRGDGYGYTF; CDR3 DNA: TGTGCCACCAGCAGAGGGGACAGGGGAGACGGCTATGGCTACACCTTC
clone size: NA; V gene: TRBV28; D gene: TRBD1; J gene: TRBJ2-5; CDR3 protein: CASSSPGQQETQYF; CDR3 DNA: TGTGCCAGCAGTTCACCGGGACAGCAAGAGACCCAGTACTTC
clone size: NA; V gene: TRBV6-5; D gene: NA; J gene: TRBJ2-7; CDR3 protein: CASSFPSSATYEQYF; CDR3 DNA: TGTGCCAGCAGTTTTCCCTCTAGCGCCACCTACGAGCAGTACTTC
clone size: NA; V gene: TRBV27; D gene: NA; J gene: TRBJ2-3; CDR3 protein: CASSLTFPSTDTQYF; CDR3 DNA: TGTGCCAGCAGTTTAACTTTCCCTAGCACAGATACGCAGTATTTT
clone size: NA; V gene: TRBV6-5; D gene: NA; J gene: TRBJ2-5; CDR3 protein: CASSYGGGAQTQYF; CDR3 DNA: TGTGCCAGCAGTTATGGAGGGGGCGCCCAGACCCAGTACTTC
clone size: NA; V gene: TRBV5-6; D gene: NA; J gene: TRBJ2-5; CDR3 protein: CASSVPPTRGKETQYF; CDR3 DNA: TGTGCCAGCAGCGTCCCCCCCACTAGGGGGAAAGAGACCCAGTACTTC
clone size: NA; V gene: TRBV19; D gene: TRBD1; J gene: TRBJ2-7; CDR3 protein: CASTPTGGTYEQYF; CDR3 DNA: TGTGCCAGTACCCCGACAGGGGGTACCTACGAGCAGTACTTC
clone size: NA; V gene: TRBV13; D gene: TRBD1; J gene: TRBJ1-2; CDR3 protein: CASSDRDRGNYGYTF; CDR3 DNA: TGTGCCAGCAGCGACAGGGACCGCGGGAACTATGGCTACACCTTC
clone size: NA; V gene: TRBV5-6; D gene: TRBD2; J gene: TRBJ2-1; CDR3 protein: CASSPGLADDNEQFF; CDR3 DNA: TGTGCCAGCAGCCCGGGACTAGCGGATGACAATGAGCAGTTCTTC
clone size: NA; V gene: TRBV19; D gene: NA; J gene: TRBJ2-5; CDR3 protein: CASSDQGLGETQYF; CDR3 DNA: TGTGCCAGTAGCGATCAGGGGCTGGGGGAGACCCAGTACTTC
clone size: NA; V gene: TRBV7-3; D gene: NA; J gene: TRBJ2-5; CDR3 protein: CASSYRGGWGETQYF; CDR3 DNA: TGTGCCAGCAGCTACCGAGGGGGATGGGGGGAGACCCAGTACTTC
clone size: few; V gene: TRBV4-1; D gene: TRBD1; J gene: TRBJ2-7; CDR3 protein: CASSQDGGTGGREQYF; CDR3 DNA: TGCGCCAGCAGCCAAGATGGGGGGACAGGGGGCCGGGAGCAGTACTTC
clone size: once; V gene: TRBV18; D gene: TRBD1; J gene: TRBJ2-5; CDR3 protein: CASSPPGTAQETQYF; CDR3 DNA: TGTGCCAGCTCGCCACCAGGGACAGCCCAAGAGACCCAGTACTTC
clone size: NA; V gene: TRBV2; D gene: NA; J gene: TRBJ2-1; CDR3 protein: CASKLRTRVGEQFF; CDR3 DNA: TGTGCCAGCAAGCTACGAACCAGGGTTGGAGAGCAGTTCTTC
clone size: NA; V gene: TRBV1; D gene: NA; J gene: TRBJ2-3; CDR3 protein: CTSSQEWRQGFGDTQYF; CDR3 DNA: TGCACCAGCAGCCAAGAGTGGAGACAGGGCTTCGGTGATACGCAGTATTTT
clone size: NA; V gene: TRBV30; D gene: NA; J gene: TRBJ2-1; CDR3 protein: CAWSRPGVLSRWEQFF; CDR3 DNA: TGTGCCTGGAGTCGTCCGGGAGTTTTATCCCGTTGGGAGCAGTTCTTC
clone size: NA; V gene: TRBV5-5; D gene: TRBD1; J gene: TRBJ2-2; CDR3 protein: CASSSSAQGAPGELFF; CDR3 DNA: TGTGCCAGCAGCTCGTCTGCACAGGGGGCCCCCGGGGAGCTGTTTTTT
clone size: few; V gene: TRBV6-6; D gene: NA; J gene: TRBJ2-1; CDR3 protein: CASSYGSGHNEQFF; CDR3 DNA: TGTGCCAGCAGTTATGGTAGCGGTCACAATGAGCAGTTCTTC
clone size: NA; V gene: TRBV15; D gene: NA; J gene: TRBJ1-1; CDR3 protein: CATSSIKLPMNTEAFF; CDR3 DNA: TGTGCCACCAGCAGTATCAAACTACCGATGAACACTGAAGCTTTCTTT
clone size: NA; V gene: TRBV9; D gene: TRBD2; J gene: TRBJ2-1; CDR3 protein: CASSVGLAGSYNEQFF; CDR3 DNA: TGTGCCAGCAGCGTAGGACTAGCGGGATCCTACAATGAGCAGTTCTTC
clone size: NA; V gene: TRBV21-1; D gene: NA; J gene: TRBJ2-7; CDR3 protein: CASSKGASIPSEQYF; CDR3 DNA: TGTGCCAGCAGCAAAGGAGCTAGTATCCCCTCCGAGCAGTACTTC
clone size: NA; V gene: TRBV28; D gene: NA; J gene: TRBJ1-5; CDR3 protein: CASARIGNQPQHF; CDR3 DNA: TGTGCCAGCGCACGTATAGGCAATCAGCCCCAGCATTTT
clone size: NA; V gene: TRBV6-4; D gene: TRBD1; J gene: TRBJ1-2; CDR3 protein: CASSKHRGLDYGYTF; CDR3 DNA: TGTGCCAGCAGTAAACACAGGGGCTTGGACTATGGCTACACCTTC
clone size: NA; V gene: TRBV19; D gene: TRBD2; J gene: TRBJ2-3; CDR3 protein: CAYRGGEEDTQYF; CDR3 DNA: TGTGCCTACCGGGGAGGGGAGGAGGATACGCAGTATTTT